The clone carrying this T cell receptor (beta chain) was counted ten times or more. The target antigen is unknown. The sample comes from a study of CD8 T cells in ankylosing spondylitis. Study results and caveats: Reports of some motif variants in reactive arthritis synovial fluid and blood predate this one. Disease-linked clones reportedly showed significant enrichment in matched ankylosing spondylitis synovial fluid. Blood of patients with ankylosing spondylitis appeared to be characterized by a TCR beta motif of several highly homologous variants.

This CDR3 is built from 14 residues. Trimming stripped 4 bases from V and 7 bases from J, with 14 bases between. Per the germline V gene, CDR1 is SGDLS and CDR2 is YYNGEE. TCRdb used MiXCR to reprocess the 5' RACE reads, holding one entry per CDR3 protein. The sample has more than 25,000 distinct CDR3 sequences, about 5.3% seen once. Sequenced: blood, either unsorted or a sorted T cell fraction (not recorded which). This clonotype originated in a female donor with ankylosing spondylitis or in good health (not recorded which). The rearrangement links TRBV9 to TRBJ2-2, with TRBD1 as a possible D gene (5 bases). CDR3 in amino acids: CASSPPGALGELFF. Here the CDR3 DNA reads TGTGCCAGCAGCCCCCCTGGGGCGCTCGGGGAGCTGTTTTTT.